This T cell receptor (beta chain) was found in a study of radiotherapy plus CTLA-4 blockade in lung cancer. About the study: Among patients, less than 20% showed objective responses, and about 31% had disease control.

CDR3 length equals 14 residues. The germline V gene encodes CDR1 SGHTA and CDR2 FQGNSA. V dropped 0 bases and J dropped 1 base, with 6 bases sitting between them. In this sample, this clone turned up once. Sequencing used immunoSEQ multiplex PCR; TCRdb keeps in-frame clones, though not all of them. The sample lists 70,000 to 95,000 clones, roughly four fifths occurring once. The specimen comprised peripheral blood, sampled from a patient treated with radiotherapy plus ipilimumab. The sequence derives from a human donor with non-small cell lung cancer that progressed on radiotherapy plus ipilimumab. The gene calls are TRBV7-2 and TRBJ1-1; no reliable D call. DNA for the CDR3: TGTGCCAGCAGCTTAGCGACCGGGAACACTGAAGCTTTCTTT. Translation gives CASSLATGNTEAFF.